This T cell receptor (beta chain) was recovered during a study of blood T cells in healthy people across ages. From germline, CDR1 is LGHNA and CDR2 YSLEER. The CDR3 runs to 14 residues. Healthy Russian Caucasian donors spanned ages about 6 to 90 years. As regards this clonotype: What it binds is unknown.

Alongside a J-beta primer mix, a sample-barcoded 5' primer served in a second PCR lasting roughly 7 to 11 cycles. Each cDNA was tagged by a template-switch adaptor containing 12 random nucleotides. TCRdb passed the 5' RACE reads through MiXCR, listing each CDR3 protein once. This table holds roughly 900,000 distinct CDR3 sequences, under 50% found once. Whole-study findings and limits: It was held that the diversity estimates obtained from one million T cells were underestimates. In the absence of known donor CMV status, changes in expanded clonotypes were possibly confounded.

This sequence was found in a man under 40 in good health. The chain couples TRBV4-3 to TRBJ2-4; 8 bases map to TRBD1. Matching the DNA end better, TRBJ2-5 makes the J call doubtful. The sample taken for sequencing was blood. CDR3 protein: CASSRVTGVETQYF. The CDR3 DNA reads as TGCGCCAGCAGCCGAGTGACAGGGGTAGAGACCCAGTACTTC.